This section outlines one TCR beta chain sequence together with its context. Its antigen is unknown. This PCR relied on a set of 60 Vbeta primers and 13 Jbeta primers. Libraries were prepared by immunoSEQ multiplex PCR; TCRdb keeps only in-frame clonotypes and omits some of them. This table holds some 86,000 clones, roughly 70% found once. This entry belongs to a study of cytomegalovirus exposure and HLA in healthy donors. Study conclusions and caveats: In vitro checks showed that a few CMV-associated chains really do target CMV antigens. A previous analysis found most TCR beta V segments productive roughly 90% or roughly 30% of the time. Researchers catalogued under 200 TCR beta chains as cytomegalovirus-associated.

V dropped 3 bases and J dropped 1 base, with 12 bases sitting between them. The CDR3 contains 15 residues. Germline CDR1 and CDR2: SGHNT and YYREEE (reference sequence). The sequenced sample was PBMCs. The rearrangement links TRBV5-4 to TRBJ2-3, with a possible D match to TRBD2 (6 bases). This sequence originates from a man aged 30-40 years in good health and CMV-seronegative. CDR3: CASSSQAGGTDTQYF. The CDR3 bases are TGTGCCAGCAGCTCCCAAGCGGGCGGCACAGATACGCAGTATTTT.